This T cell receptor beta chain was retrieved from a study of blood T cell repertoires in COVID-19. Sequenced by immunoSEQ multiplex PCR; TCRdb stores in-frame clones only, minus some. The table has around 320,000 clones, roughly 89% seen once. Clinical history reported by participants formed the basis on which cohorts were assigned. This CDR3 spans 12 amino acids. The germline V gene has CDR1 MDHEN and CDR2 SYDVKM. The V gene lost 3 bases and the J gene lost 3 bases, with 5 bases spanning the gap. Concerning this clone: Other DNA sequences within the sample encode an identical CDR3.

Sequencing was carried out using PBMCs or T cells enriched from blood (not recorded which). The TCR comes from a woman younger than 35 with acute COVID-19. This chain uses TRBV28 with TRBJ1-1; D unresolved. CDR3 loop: CASSLEDTEAFF. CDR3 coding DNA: TGTGCCAGCAGTTTGGAGGACACTGAAGCTTTCTTT.